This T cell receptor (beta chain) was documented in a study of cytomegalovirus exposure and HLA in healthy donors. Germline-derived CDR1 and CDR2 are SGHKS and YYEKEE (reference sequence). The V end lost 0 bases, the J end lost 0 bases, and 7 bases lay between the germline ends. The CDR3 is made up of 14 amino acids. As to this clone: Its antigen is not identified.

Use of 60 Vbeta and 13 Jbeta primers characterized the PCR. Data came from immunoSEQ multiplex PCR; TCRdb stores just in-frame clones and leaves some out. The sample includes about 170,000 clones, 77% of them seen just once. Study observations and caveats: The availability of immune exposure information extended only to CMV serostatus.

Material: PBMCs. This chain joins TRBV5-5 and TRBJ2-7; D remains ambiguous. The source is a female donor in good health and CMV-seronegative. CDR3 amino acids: CASSLVDSSYEQYF. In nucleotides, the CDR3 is TGTGCCAGCAGCTTGGTCGATAGCTCCTACGAGCAGTACTTC.